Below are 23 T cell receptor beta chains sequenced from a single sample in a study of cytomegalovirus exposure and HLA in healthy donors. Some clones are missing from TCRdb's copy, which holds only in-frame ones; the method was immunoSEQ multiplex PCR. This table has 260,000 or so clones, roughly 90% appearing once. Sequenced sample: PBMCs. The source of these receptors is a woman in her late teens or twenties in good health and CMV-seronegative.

Here the CDR3 reads CASSLEETQYF. The CDR3 DNA follows: TGTGCCAGTAGTCTTGAAGAGACCCAGTACTTC. V is TRBV19 and J is TRBJ2-5; D not resolved. With 5 bases removed from V and 3 bases from J, the gap between germline ends came to 4 bases. This CDR3 has 11 amino acids. Germline V gene lookup returns CDR1 LNHDA and CDR2 SQIVND (reference sequence).

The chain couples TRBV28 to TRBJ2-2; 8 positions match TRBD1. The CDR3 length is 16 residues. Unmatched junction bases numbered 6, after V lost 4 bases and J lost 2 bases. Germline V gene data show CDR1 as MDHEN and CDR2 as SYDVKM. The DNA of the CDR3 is TGTGCCAGCAGTTCCCGGACAGGGACCAACACCGGGGAGCTGTTTTTT. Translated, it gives CASSSRTGTNTGELFF.

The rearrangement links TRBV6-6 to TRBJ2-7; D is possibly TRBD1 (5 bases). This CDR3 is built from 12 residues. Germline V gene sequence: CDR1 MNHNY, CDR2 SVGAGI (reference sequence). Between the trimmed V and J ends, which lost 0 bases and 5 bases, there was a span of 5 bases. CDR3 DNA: TGTGCCAGCAGTTACTCAGGGGACGAGCAGTACTTC. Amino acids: CASSYSGDEQYF.

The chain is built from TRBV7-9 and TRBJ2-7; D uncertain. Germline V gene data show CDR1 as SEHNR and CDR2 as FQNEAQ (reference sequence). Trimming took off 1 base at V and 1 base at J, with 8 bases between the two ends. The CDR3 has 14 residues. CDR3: CASSLVGSSYEQYF. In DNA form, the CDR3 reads TGTGCCAGCAGCTTAGTTGGCAGTTCCTACGAGCAGTACTTC.

Here the CDR3 reads CASSYRTGLAGGSSYEQYF. The CDR3 DNA follows: TGTGCCAGCAGCTACCGCACGGGACTAGCGGGGGGAAGCTCCTACGAGCAGTACTTC. This chain connects TRBV12-1 to TRBJ2-7; TRBD2 is the table's D call, not checked against the DNA. TRBV12-1 is shown as a pseudogene. This CDR3 contains 19 residues.

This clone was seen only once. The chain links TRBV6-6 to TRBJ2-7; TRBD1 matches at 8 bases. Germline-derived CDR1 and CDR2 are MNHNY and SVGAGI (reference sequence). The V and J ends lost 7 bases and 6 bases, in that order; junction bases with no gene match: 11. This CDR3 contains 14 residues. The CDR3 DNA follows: TGTGCCAGCATCTCGACAGGGGAGTTCGGCGAGCAGTACTTC. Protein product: CASISTGEFGEQYF.

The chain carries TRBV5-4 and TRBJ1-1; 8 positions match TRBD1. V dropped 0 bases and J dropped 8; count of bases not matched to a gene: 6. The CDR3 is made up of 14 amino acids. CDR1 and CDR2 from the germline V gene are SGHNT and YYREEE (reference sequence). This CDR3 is CASSLDRGNREAFF. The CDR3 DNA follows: TGTGCCAGCAGCTTGGACAGGGGGAATCGGGAAGCTTTCTTT.

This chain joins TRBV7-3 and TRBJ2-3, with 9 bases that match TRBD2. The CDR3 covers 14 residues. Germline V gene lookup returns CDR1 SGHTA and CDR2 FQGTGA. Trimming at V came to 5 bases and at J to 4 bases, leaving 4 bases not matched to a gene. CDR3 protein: CASSLGLAADTQYF. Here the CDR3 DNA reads TGTGCCAGCAGCCTGGGACTAGCCGCAGATACGCAGTATTTT.

CDR3 amino acids: CASSLGSWETQYF. The CDR3, as DNA: TGTGCCAGCAGCCTTGGGAGTTGGGAGACCCAGTACTTC. The genes are TRBV7-7 and TRBJ2-5, with D perhaps TRBD2 (5 bases). Germline V gene data show CDR1 as SSHAT and CDR2 as FNYEAQ (reference sequence). The CDR3 contains 13 residues. V lost 5 bases, J lost 5 bases, and 12 bases lay in between.

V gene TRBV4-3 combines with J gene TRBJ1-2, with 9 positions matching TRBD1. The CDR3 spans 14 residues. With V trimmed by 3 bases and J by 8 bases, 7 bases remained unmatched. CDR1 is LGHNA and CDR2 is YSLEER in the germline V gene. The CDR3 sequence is CASSQAQGAGGYTF. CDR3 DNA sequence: TGCGCCAGCAGCCAGGCACAGGGGGCAGGAGGCTACACCTTC.

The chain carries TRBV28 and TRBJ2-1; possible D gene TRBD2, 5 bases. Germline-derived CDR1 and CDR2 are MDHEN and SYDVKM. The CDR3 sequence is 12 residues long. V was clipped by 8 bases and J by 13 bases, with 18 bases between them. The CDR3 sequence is CASGEKIAYQFF. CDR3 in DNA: TGTGCCAGCGGCGAAAAGATAGCGTATCAGTTCTTC.

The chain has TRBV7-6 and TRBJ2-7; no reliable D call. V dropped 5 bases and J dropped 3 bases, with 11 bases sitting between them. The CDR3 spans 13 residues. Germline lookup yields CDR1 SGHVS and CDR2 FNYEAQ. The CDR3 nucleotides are TGTGCCAGCAGCGCGAGTGGTGGCTACGAGCAGTACTTC. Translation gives CASSASGGYEQYF.

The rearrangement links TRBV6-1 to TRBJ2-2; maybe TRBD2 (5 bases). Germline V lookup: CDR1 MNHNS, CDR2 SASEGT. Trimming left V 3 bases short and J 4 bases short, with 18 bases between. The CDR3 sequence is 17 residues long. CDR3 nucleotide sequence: TGTGCCAGCAGTGACCCCGTCTCGGGGTACACCACCGGGGAGCTGTTTTTT. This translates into CASSDPVSGYTTGELFF.

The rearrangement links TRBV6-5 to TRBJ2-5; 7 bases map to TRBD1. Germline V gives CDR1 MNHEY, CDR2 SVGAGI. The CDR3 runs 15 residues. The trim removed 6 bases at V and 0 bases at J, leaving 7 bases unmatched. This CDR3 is CASSYEGQYQETQYF. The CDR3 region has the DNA TGTGCCAGCAGCTACGAGGGACAGTACCAAGAGACCCAGTACTTC.

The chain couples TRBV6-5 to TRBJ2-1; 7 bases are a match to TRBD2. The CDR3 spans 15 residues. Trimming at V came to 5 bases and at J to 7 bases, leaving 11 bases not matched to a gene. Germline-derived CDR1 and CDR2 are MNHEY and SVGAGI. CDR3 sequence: CASSLSGTRINEQFF. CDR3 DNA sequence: TGTGCCAGCAGTCTCAGCGGGACGCGTATAAATGAGCAGTTCTTC.

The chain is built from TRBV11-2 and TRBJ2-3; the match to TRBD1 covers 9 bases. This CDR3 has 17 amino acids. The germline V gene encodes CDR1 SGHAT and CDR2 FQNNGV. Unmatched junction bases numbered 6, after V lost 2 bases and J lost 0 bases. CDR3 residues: CASSLFPGTGSTDTQYF. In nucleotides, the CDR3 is TGTGCCAGCAGCTTATTTCCCGGGACAGGGAGCACAGATACGCAGTATTTT.

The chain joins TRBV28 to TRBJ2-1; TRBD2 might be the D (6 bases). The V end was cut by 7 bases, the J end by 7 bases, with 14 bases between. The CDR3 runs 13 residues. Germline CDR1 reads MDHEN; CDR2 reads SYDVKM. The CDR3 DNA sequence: TGTGCCAGCACCACTGTGGGGAGGAATGAGCAGTTCTTC. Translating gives CASTTVGRNEQFF. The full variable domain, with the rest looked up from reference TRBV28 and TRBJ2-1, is DVKVTQSSRYLVKRTGEKVFLECVQDMDHENMFWYRQDPGLGLRLIYFSYDVKMKEKGDIPEGYSVSREKKERFSLILESASTNQTSMYLCASTTVGRNEQFFGPGTRLTVL.

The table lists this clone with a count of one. CDR3 amino acids: CASAGVGEQYF. The CDR3 nucleotides read TGTGCCAGCGCAGGGGTTGGCGAGCAGTACTTC. The chain recombines TRBV28 with TRBJ2-7; the D gene is possibly TRBD1 (6 bases). V was shortened by 8 bases and J by 6 bases, with 11 bases between the two germline ends. Germline assignment: CDR1 MDHEN and CDR2 SYDVKM. This CDR3 has 11 residues. The complete variable domain, with remaining parts taken from reference TRBV28 and TRBJ2-7, reads DVKVTQSSRYLVKRTGEKVFLECVQDMDHENMFWYRQDPGLGLRLIYFSYDVKMKEKGDIPEGYSVSREKKERFSLILESASTNQTSMYLCASAGVGEQYFGPGTRLTVT.

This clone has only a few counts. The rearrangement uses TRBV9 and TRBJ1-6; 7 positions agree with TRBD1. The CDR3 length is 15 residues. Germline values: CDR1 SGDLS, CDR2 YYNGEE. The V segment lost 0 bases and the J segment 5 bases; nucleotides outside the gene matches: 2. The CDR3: CASSVGTGHNSPLHF. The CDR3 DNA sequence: TGTGCCAGCAGCGTAGGGACAGGCCATAATTCACCCCTCCACTTT.

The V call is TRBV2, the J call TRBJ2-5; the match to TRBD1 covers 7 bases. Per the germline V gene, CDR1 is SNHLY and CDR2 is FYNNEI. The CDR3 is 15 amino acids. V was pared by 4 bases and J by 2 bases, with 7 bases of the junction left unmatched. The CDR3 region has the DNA TGTGCCAGCAGTGCACCAAGGGGGCTTCAAGAGACCCAGTACTTC. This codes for CASSAPRGLQETQYF.

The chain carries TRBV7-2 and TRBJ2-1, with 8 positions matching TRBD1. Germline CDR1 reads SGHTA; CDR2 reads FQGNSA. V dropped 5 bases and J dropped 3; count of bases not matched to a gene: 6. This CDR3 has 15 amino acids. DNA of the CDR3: TGTGCCAGCAGCCCGGACAGGGCTAGCTACAATGAGCAGTTCTTC. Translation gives CASSPDRASYNEQFF.

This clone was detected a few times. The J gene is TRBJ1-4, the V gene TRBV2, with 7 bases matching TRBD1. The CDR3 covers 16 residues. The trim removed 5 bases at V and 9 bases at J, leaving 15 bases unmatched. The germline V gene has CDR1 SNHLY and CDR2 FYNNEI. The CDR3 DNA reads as TGTGCCAGCAGTCCCCGAACCTCCCCGACAGGGCAAAAACTGTTTTTT. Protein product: CASSPRTSPTGQKLFF.

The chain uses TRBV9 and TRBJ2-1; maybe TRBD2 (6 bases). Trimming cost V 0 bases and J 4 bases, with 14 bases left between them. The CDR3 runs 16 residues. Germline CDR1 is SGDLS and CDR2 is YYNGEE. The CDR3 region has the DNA TGTGCCAGCAGCGTAGAACGGGGGAGCGGTTACAATGAGCAGTTCTTC. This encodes CASSVERGSGYNEQFF.